This TCR beta chain is from a study of CD8+CD57+ T cells in acquired aplastic anemia. Study-wide background: The DNA of sorted CD4+ and CD8+ cells averaged 3.2 ug. Overall study findings and caveats: Patients did not significantly differ from controls in CD8+ Simpson's diversity. Patients and controls shared approximately 28 CD8+ CDR3 sequences.

Unmatched junction bases numbered 9, after V lost 0 bases and J lost 3 bases. This CDR3 is built from 17 residues. From germline, CDR1 is MRHNA and CDR2 SNTAGT. Genomic DNA was employed as the template in profiling TCR beta VDJ and CDR3. TCRdb fed the reads into MiXCR, producing one record per CDR3 protein. The sample has 260,000 or so distinct CDR3 sequences, more than 45% seen once. Previously, flow cytometry had revealed CD8+CD57+ cell expansion in the patients chosen for sequencing. When blood sampling took place, the patients had received no therapy. In its sample, this clonotype was seen many times. Its target is not known.

Specimen: sorted CD4+, CD8+, or CD8+CD57+ T cells (not recorded which) from PBMCs. The TCR comes from a human donor with aplastic anemia. The chain employs TRBV6-4 and TRBJ2-3; TRBD2 agrees at 7 bases. DNA for the CDR3: TGTGCCAGCAGTGACTCTGTGGGAGGGCCTGGTACAGATACGCAGTATTTT. Translated, it gives CASSDSVGGPGTDTQYF.